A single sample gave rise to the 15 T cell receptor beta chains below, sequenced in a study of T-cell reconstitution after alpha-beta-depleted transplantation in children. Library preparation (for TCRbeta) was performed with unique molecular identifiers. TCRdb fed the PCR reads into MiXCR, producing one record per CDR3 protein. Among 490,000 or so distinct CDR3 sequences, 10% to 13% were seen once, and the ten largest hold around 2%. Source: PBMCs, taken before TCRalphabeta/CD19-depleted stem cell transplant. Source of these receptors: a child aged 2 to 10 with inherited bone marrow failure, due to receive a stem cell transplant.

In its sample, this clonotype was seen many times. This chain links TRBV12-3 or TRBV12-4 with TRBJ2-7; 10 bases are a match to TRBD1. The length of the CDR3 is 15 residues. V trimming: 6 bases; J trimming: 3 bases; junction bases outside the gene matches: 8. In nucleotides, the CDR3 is TGTGCCAGCAGCCCATGGGGGACAGGGGTCTACGAGCAGTACTTC. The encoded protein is CASSPWGTGVYEQYF.

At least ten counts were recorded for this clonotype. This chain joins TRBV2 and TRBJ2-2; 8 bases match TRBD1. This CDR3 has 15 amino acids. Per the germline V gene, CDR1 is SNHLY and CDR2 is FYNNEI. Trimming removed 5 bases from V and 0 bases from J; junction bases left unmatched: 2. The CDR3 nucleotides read TGTGCCAGCAGTCGGACAGGGACGAACACCGGGGAGCTGTTTTTT. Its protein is CASSRTGTNTGELFF. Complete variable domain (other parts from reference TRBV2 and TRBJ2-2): EPEVTQTPSHQVTQMGQEVILRCVPISNHLYFYWYRQILGQKVEFLVSFYNNEISEKSEIFDDQFSVERPDGSNFTLKIRSTKLEDSAMYFCASSRTGTNTGELFFGEGSRLTVL.

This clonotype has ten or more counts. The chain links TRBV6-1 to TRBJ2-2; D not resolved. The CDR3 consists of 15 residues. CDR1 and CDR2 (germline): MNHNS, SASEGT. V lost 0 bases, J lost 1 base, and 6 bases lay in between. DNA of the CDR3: TGTGCCAGCAGTGAAGCGGGCCAGAACACCGGGGAGCTGTTTTTT. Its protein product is CASSEAGQNTGELFF.

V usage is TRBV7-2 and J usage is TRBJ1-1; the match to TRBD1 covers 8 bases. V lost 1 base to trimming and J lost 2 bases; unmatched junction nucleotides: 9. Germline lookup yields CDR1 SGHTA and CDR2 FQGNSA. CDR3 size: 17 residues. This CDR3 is CASSLVRTGNLNTEAFF. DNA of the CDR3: TGTGCCAGCAGCTTAGTGAGGACAGGGAATCTAAACACTGAAGCTTTCTTT.

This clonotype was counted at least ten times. The CDR3, as DNA: TGCAGCGTTGACACCAACAATGAGCAGTTCTTC. Translating gives CSVDTNNEQFF. The V and J genes are TRBV29-1 and TRBJ2-1; D is unclear. This CDR3 has 11 amino acids. Per germline, CDR1 SQVTM and CDR2 ANQGSEA. The V gene lost 3 bases and the J gene lost 5 bases, with 5 bases spanning the gap.

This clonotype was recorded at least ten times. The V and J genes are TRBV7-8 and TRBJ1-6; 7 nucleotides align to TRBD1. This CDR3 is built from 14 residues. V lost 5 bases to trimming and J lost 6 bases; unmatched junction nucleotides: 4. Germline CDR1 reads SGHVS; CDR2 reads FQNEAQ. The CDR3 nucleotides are TGTGCCAGCAGCCCAGGGGGGGGTAATTCACCCCTCCACTTT. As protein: CASSPGGGNSPLHF.

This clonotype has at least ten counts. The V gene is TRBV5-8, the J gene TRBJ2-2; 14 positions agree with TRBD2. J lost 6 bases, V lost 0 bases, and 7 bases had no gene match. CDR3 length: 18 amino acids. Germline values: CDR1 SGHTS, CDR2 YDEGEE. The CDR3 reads CASSLERGLAGDPGELFF. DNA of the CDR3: TGTGCCAGCAGCTTGGAAAGGGGACTAGCGGGAGATCCCGGGGAGCTGTTTTTT.

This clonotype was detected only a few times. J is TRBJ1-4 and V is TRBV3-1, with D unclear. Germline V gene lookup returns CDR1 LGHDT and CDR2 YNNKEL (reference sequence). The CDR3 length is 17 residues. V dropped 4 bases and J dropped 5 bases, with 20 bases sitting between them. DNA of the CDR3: TGTGCCAGCAGCCTCGGAAGCCCCCGACCACTGAATGAAAAACTGTTTTTT. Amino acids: CASSLGSPRPLNEKLFF.

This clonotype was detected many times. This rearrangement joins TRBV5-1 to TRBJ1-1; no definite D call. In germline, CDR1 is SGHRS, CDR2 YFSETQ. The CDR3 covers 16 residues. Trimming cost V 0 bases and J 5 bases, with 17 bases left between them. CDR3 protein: CASSLELRRWRTEAFF. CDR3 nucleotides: TGCGCCAGCAGCTTGGAACTCAGGCGGTGGAGGACTGAAGCTTTCTTT.

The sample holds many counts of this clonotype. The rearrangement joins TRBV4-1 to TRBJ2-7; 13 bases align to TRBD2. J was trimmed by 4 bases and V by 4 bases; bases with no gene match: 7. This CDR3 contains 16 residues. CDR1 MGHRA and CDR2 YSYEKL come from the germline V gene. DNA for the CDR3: TGCGCCAGCAGCCTTGCTTGGACTAGCGGGGGATACGAGCAGTACTTC. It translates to CASSLAWTSGGYEQYF.

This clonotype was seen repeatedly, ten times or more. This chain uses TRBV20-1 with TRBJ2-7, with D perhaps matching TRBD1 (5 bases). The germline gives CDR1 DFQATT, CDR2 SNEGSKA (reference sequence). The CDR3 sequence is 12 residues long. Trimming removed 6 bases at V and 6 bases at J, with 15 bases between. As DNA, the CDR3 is TGCAGTGCAAGCCCCGACAGACCCGAGCAGTACTTC. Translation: CSASPDRPEQYF.

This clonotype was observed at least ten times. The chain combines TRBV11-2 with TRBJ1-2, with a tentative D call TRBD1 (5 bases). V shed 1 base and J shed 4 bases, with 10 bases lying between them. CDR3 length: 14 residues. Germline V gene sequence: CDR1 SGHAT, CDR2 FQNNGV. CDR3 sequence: CASSLVVGRYGYTF. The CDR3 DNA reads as TGTGCCAGCAGCTTAGTCGTGGGGCGCTATGGCTACACCTTC.

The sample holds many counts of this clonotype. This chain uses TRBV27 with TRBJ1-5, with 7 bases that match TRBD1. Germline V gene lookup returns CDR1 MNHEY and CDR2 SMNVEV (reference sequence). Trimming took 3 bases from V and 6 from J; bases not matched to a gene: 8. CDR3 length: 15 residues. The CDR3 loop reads CASSFRGQTPQPQHF. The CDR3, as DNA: TGTGCCAGCAGTTTTAGGGGACAGACTCCTCAGCCCCAGCATTTT.

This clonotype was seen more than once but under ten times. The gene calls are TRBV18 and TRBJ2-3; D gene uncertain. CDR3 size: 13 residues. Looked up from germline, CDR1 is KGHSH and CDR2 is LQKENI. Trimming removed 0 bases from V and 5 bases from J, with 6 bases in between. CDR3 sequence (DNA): TGTGCCAGCTCACCACCGGAACAAGATACGCAGTATTTT. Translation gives CASSPPEQDTQYF.

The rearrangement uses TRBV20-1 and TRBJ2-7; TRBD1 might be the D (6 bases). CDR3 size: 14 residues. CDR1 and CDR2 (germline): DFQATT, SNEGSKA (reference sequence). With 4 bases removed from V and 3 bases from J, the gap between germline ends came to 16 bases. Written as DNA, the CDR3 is TGCAGTGCTACCTCCGGACAGAAAGGCTACGAGCAGTACTTC. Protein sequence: CSATSGQKGYEQYF.